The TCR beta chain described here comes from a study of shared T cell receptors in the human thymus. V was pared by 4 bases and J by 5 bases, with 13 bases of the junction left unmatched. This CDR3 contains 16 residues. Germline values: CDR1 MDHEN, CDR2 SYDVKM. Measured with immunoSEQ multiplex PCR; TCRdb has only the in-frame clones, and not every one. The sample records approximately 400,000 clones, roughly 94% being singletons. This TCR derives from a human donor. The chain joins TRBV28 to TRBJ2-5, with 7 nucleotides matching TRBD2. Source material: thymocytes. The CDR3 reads CASSWGGVGTSETQYF. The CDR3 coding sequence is TGTGCCAGCAGTTGGGGAGGGGTGGGCACATCGGAGACCCAGTACTTC.